The 27 T cell receptor beta chains in this list originate from one sample, sequenced in a study of post-analysis software for immune sequencing data. Study observations and caveats: TRBV5-6, TRBV5-1 and TRBV20-1 were among 4 or 5 TRBV segments more frequent in patients than controls.

TCR beta cDNA libraries included unique molecular identifiers. MiXCR was run by TCRdb on the PCR reads, yielding one entry per CDR3 protein. The repertoire holds 350,000 to 500,000 distinct CDR3 sequences, with approximately 38% as singletons. Antigen specificity for these receptors is unknown. Input material: blood. These receptors all stem from a girl aged 2 to 9 with multiple sclerosis.

The chain couples TRBV6-5 to TRBJ2-5; D ambiguous. Germline-derived CDR1 and CDR2 are MNHEY and SVGAGI. The CDR3 has 14 residues. V dropped 2 bases and J dropped 3 bases, with 10 bases sitting between them. The chain's CDR3 is CASSYTSTEETQYF. The DNA for the CDR3 is TGTGCCAGCAGTTACACTTCCACAGAAGAGACCCAGTACTTC.

The V gene is TRBV20-1, the J gene TRBJ1-2; no clear D. V was clipped by 8 bases and J by 6 bases, with 19 bases between them. This CDR3 has 13 residues. Looked up from germline, CDR1 is DFQATT and CDR2 is SNEGSKA (reference sequence). The CDR3 bases are TGCAGTCCATATATTCAGGAGAACGATGGCTACACCTTC. It is translated as CSPYIQENDGYTF.

This clonotype turned up a few times. The chain carries TRBV12-3 or TRBV12-4 and TRBJ2-5; D not certain. The CDR3 has 15 residues. Trimming cost V 6 bases and J 7 bases, with 21 bases left between them. This CDR3 is CASRQRLDPSGTQYF. The CDR3 DNA follows: TGTGCCAGCAGGCAAAGACTGGACCCCTCGGGGACCCAGTACTTC.

The V call is TRBV4-3, the J call TRBJ2-4, with 7 bases that match TRBD2. The CDR3 runs 15 residues. V was clipped by 0 bases and J by 13 bases; unmatched bases: 12. In germline, CDR1 is LGHNA, CDR2 YSLEER. CDR3 in amino acids: CASSQEGVLRGEQYF. The CDR3 DNA reads as TGCGCCAGCAGCCAAGAAGGGGTCTTACGGGGGGAGCAGTACTTC.

As for this clonotype: The conserved closing phenylalanine or tryptophan is absent in this CDR3, likely reflecting a read error. The CDR3 sequence: CASSFGDREGGYTV. The DNA for the CDR3 is TGTGCCAGCAGTTTCGGGGACAGGGAGGGGGGCTACACCGTC. The chain uses TRBV12-3 or TRBV12-4 and TRBJ1-2; 9 bases fit TRBD1. V shed 3 bases and J 8 bases; nucleotides not matched to a gene: 7. This CDR3 has 14 amino acids.

The V and J genes are TRBV10-3 and TRBJ2-7; D may match TRBD1 or TRBD2 (5 bases each). The CDR3 loop spans 13 amino acids. Germline CDR1 ENHRY, CDR2 SYGVKD. The V gene lost 2 bases and the J gene lost 0 bases, with 5 bases spanning the gap. In DNA form, the CDR3 reads TGTGCCATCAGTGAGGGGACCTCCTACGAGCAGTACTTC. Translation: CAISEGTSYEQYF.

This clonotype appeared a few times. The gene calls are TRBV7-2 and TRBJ1-4; TRBD1 matches at 9 bases. The CDR3 length is 14 residues. The V segment lost 5 bases and the J segment 4 bases; nucleotides outside the gene matches: 2. Looked up from germline, CDR1 is SGHTA and CDR2 is FQGNSA. The CDR3, as DNA: TGTGCCAGCAGCCGGGACAGGGATAATGAAAAACTGTTTTTT. Translating it yields CASSRDRDNEKLFF.

This clonotype showed up just a few times. The CDR3 nucleotides are TGTGCCAGCAGTGAGGCAGGGACTGAAGCTTTCTTT. It codes for CASSEAGTEAFF. The chain has TRBV27 and TRBJ1-1; a possible D gene is TRBD1 (5 bases). Germline V gives CDR1 MNHEY, CDR2 SMNVEV (reference sequence). The CDR3 sequence is 12 residues long. V lost 5 bases to trimming and J lost 5 bases, with 9 bases between them.

This clonotype was observed a handful of times. The chain joins TRBV5-1 to TRBJ2-7, with D tentatively TRBD1 (6 bases). Germline V gene data show CDR1 as SGHRS and CDR2 as YFSETQ. The CDR3 contains 18 residues. Trimming pared 1 base from V and 0 bases from J, leaving 20 bases between. CDR3 region: CASSLPRNQGPFSYEQYF. The CDR3 DNA follows: TGCGCCAGCAGCTTGCCGAGAAACCAGGGGCCTTTCTCCTACGAGCAGTACTTC.

The chain has TRBV29-1 and TRBJ1-1; the D gene is possibly TRBD1 (5 bases). This CDR3 has 12 residues. V lost 6 bases to trimming and J lost 12 bases, with 20 bases between them. Germline V lookup: CDR1 SQVTM, CDR2 ANQGSEA. Here the CDR3 reads CSVRVGETRSFF. The CDR3 nucleotides are TGCAGCGTCCGGGTGGGGGAGACGAGGTCTTTCTTT.

CDR3 region: CASSSDLTGGVYNEQFF. CDR3 coding DNA: TGTGCCAGCAGCTCCGACCTGACAGGGGGAGTTTACAATGAGCAGTTCTTC. V and J are TRBV7-2 and TRBJ2-1; 9 positions agree with TRBD1. V was pared by 4 bases and J by 4 bases, with 11 bases of the junction left unmatched. In germline, CDR1 is SGHTA, CDR2 FQGNSA. The CDR3 is 17 residues long.

The sample holds a few counts of this clonotype. This chain joins TRBV6-5 and TRBJ1-1; TRBD1 matches at 9 bases. V dropped 3 bases and J dropped 6; count of bases not matched to a gene: 5. This CDR3 has 14 residues. From germline, CDR1 is MNHEY and CDR2 SVGAGI. CDR3 in amino acids: CASSYLQGASEAFF. The CDR3 DNA reads TGTGCCAGCAGTTATTTACAGGGGGCCTCTGAAGCTTTCTTT.

The V call is TRBV28, the J call TRBJ2-5; D is ambiguous. This CDR3 has 14 amino acids. Germline loops: CDR1 MDHEN, CDR2 SYDVKM. The V end was cut by 8 bases, the J end by 5 bases, with 18 bases between. The CDR3 nucleotides are TGTGCCAGCCTTTCTGGGGATCCTGGGGAGACCCAGTACTTC. Translated, it gives CASLSGDPGETQYF.

This chain uses TRBV12-3 or TRBV12-4 with TRBJ1-5; tentative D call: TRBD1 (5 bases). This CDR3 region has 16 residues. Trimming shortened V by 2 bases and J by 0 bases, and 11 bases separated the two germline ends. CDR3 coding DNA: TGTGCCAGCAGTTTACGGGGGAGAAATAGCAATCAGCCCCAGCATTTT. Translating gives CASSLRGRNSNQPQHF.

This clonotype has just a few counts. The gene calls are TRBV20-1 and TRBJ1-4; D might be TRBD1 (6 bases). The CDR3 is made up of 14 amino acids. Germline-derived CDR1 and CDR2 are DFQATT and SNEGSKA (reference sequence). V lost 6 bases and J lost 8, with 19 bases in between. The CDR3 here is CSAQDSLMSEKLFF. The DNA of the CDR3 is TGCAGTGCCCAGGACAGTCTAATGAGCGAAAAACTGTTTTTT.

This chain connects TRBV29-1 to TRBJ2-5; D possibly corresponds to TRBD2 (5 bases). In germline, CDR1 is SQVTM, CDR2 ANQGSEA. The V end was cut by 5 bases, the J end by 3 bases, with 10 bases between. This CDR3 contains 12 residues. The CDR3 protein is CSVSGVEETQYF. Written as DNA, the CDR3 is TGCAGCGTTAGCGGAGTGGAAGAGACCCAGTACTTC. Looking up the rest from reference TRBV29-1 and TRBJ2-5 gives the full variable domain: SAVISQKPSRDICQRGTSLTIQCQVDSQVTMMFWYRQQPGQSLTLIATANQGSEATYESGFVIDKFPISRPNLTFSTLTVSNMSPEDSSIYLCSVSGVEETQYFGPGTRLLVL.

V and J are TRBV4-1 and TRBJ2-3; 7 bases match TRBD1. CDR1 and CDR2 (germline): MGHRA, YSYEKL. CDR3 length: 15 residues. Trimming removed 3 bases from V and 3 bases from J; junction bases left unmatched: 6. The CDR3 coding sequence is TGCGCCAGCAGCCATCAGGGGGACCTAACAGATACGCAGTATTTT. This codes for CASSHQGDLTDTQYF.

CDR3 residues: CASSLEPTEQYF. CDR3 bases: TGCGCCAGCAGCTTGGAGCCAACCGAGCAGTACTTC. This chain connects TRBV5-1 to TRBJ2-7; D is uncertain. The CDR3 is 12 residues long. Per the germline V gene, CDR1 is SGHRS and CDR2 is YFSETQ. V dropped 0 bases and J dropped 6 bases, with 7 bases sitting between them.

The chain is built from TRBV9 and TRBJ1-5, with D maybe TRBD1 (5 bases). This CDR3 contains 16 residues. Trimming removed 0 bases from V and 4 bases from J, with 14 bases in between. The germline V gene has CDR1 SGDLS and CDR2 YYNGEE. CDR3 DNA sequence: TGTGCCAGCAGCGTAGGAGGGGACTTGAGGAATCAGCCCCAGCATTTT. Its protein is CASSVGGDLRNQPQHF. The complete variable domain, with remaining parts taken from reference TRBV9 and TRBJ1-5, reads DSGVTQTPKHLITATGQRVTLRCSPRSGDLSVYWYQQSLDQGLQFLIQYYNGEERAKGNILERFSAQQFPDLHSELNLSSLELGDSALYFCASSVGGDLRNQPQHFGDGTRLSIL.

This clonotype is classed as medium-sized. The J gene is TRBJ2-1, the V gene TRBV7-9, with 14 bases identical to TRBD2. The CDR3 spans 16 residues. Germline loops: CDR1 SEHNR, CDR2 FQNEAQ (reference sequence). V shed 11 bases and J 0 bases; nucleotides not matched to a gene: 6. The DNA of the CDR3 is TGTGCCGCTGGACTAGCGGGAGGATTCTCCTACAATGAGCAGTTCTTC. Translating it yields CAAGLAGGFSYNEQFF.

The chain employs TRBV6-1 and TRBJ2-1; 7 nucleotides align to TRBD1. Germline V gives CDR1 MNHNS, CDR2 SASEGT. The CDR3 spans 16 residues. The J segment lost 5 bases and the V segment lost 5 bases, leaving 12 bases of the junction unmatched. The CDR3 region is CASSNRQGITNNEQFF. Written as DNA, the CDR3 is TGTGCCAGCAGTAACCGACAGGGTATTACAAACAATGAGCAGTTCTTC.

In its sample, this clonotype was seen a few times. The chain links TRBV29-1 to TRBJ2-7, with D unresolved. The ends were cut back, 5 bases at V and 6 bases at J, with 8 bases in the middle. In germline, CDR1 is SQVTM, CDR2 ANQGSEA. CDR3 length: 10 residues. The CDR3 nucleotides are TGCAGCGTTCTTGGGATCGAGCAGTACTTC. Translation gives CSVLGIEQYF.

This clonotype has just a few counts. Just one base apart from a much larger clone, this may be a read error. V is TRBV29-1 and J is TRBJ1-1; D may be TRBD1 (5 bases). V was trimmed by 5 bases and J by 4 bases, leaving 14 bases between them. CDR3 length: 13 amino acids. From germline, CDR1 is SQVTM and CDR2 ANQGSEA. CDR3 protein: CSVQGVMSTEAFF. The DNA for the CDR3 is TGCAGCGTTCAGGGAGTCATGAGCACTGAAGCTTTCTTT.

This rearrangement joins TRBV7-9 to TRBJ2-7, with D hard to call. V was cut by 5 bases and J by 4 bases, with 15 bases left in between. Looked up from germline, CDR1 is SEHNR and CDR2 is FQNEAQ (reference sequence). CDR3 length: 14 residues. The CDR3 DNA is TGTGCCAGCAGCCTAACGGTGGCCCCTTACGAGCAGTACTTC. This encodes CASSLTVAPYEQYF. The full variable domain, rest sourced from reference TRBV7-9 and TRBJ2-7, is DTGVSQNPRHKITKRGQNVTFRCDPISEHNRLYWYRQTLGQGPEFLTYFQNEAQLEKSRLLSDRFSAERPKGSFSTLEIQRTEQGDSAMYLCASSLTVAPYEQYFGPGTRLTVT.

The V call is TRBV28, the J call TRBJ1-4; D remains unclear. This CDR3 region has 14 residues. Germline V gene lookup returns CDR1 MDHEN and CDR2 SYDVKM. The V gene lost 5 bases and the J gene lost 0 bases, with 7 bases spanning the gap. For the CDR3, the DNA is TGTGCCAGCAGTAGTAGTTCAACTAATGAAAAACTGTTTTTT. This sequence encodes CASSSSSTNEKLFF.

V usage is TRBV12-3 or TRBV12-4 and J usage is TRBJ2-3; 12 positions agree with TRBD2. This CDR3 region has 15 residues. J gave up 3 bases and V 6 bases, and 4 bases lay outside the gene matches. CDR3 region: CASRQTSGRTDTQYF. The CDR3 nucleotides read TGTGCCAGCAGACAGACTAGCGGGAGAACAGATACGCAGTATTTT.

This clonotype came up a few times. This sequence joins TRBV7-9 and TRBJ2-1; 7 bases map to TRBD2. This CDR3 spans 13 amino acids. After removal of 5 bases from V and 5 bases from J, the junction contained 3 bases not matched to a gene. The germline CDR1 and CDR2 sequences are SEHNR and FQNEAQ (reference sequence). The CDR3 DNA reads as TGTGCCAGCAGCGCCGGACTAGACAATGAGCAGTTCTTC. Translation gives CASSAGLDNEQFF.